This entry is about one TCR beta chain. Antigen specificity is unknown. The sample comes from a study of T cells in Graves' hyperthyroidism and ophthalmopathy. The CDR3 has 14 amino acids. V was cut by 6 bases and J by 2 bases, with 11 bases left in between. Germline values: CDR1 MDHEN, CDR2 SYDVKM. Blood sampling occurred at first hyperthyroidism diagnosis, ahead of any ophthalmopathy symptoms. TCR beta CDR3 regions were amplified from RNA. First-round RT-PCR of the TCR CDR3 relied on the HTBI primer set. TCRdb independently ran MiXCR on the multiplex PCR reads; one entry per CDR3 protein. Here the sample spans under 400,000 distinct CDR3 sequences, around 16% being singletons. The study, taken as a whole, reports: Blood samples included most of the expanded thyroid clonotypes exceeding 0.001.

The gene calls are TRBV28 and TRBJ2-1; D possibly corresponds to TRBD1 (5 bases). The receptor comes from a woman between 18 and 30 years old with Graves' hyperthyroidism that later progressed to Graves' ophthalmopathy. Sequenced material: blood. This chain's CDR3 is CASRARAPYNEQFF. For the CDR3, the DNA is TGTGCCAGCAGGGCCAGGGCCCCCTACAATGAGCAGTTCTTC.